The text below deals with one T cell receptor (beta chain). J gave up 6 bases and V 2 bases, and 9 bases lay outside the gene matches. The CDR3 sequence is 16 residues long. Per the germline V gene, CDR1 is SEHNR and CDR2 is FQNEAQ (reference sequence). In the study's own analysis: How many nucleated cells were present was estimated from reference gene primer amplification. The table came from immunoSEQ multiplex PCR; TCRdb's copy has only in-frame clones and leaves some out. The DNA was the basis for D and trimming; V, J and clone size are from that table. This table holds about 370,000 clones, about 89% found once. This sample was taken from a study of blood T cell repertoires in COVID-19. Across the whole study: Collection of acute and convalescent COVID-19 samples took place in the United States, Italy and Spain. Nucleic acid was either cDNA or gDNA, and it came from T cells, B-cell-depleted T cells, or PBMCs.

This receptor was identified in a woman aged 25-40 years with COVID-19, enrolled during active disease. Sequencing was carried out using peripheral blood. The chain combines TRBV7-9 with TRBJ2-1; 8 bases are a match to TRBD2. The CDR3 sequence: CASSLSTGRAVNEQFF. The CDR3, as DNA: TGTGCCAGCAGCTTAAGTACCGGGAGGGCCGTCAATGAGCAGTTCTTC.